These 8 T cell receptor beta chains originate from one sample sequenced in a study of Tregs in tolerant kidney transplant recipients. The table came from immunoSEQ multiplex PCR; TCRdb's copy has only in-frame clones and leaves some out. The repertoire consists of more than 90,000 clones, with 93% occurring once and the leading ten covering roughly 1.5%. The nonmyeloablative bone marrow transplants came from related graft donors, with transient mixed chimerism. The sequences come from CD4+ T cells from blood (PBMCs), collected 12 months after the transplant. These receptors were obtained from a human patient who received a combined kidney and bone marrow transplant. Some of the T cells may derive from the graft donor.

This clone appeared a single time. V and J are TRBV2 and TRBJ2-7, with 8 bases that match TRBD1. Germline values: CDR1 SNHLY, CDR2 FYNNEI. The CDR3 spans 14 residues. The ends lost 10 bases at V and 1 base at J; junction bases unmatched: 9. The DNA of the CDR3 is TGTGCCACACATGCAGGACAGGGATCCTACGAGCAGTACTTC. It codes for CATHAGQGSYEQYF.

The rearrangement joins TRBV9 to TRBJ2-5; D might be TRBD2 (5 bases). The CDR3 runs to 15 residues. Trimming left V 5 bases short and J 5 bases short, with 19 bases between. Germline loops: CDR1 SGDLS, CDR2 YYNGEE. CDR3 sequence reads: CASSKGSGPGETQYF. DNA of the CDR3: TGTGCCAGCAGTAAGGGTTCTGGCCCGGGGGAGACCCAGTACTTC.

The V and J genes are TRBV9 and TRBJ2-1; 8 positions agree with TRBD2. Germline V gene sequence: CDR1 SGDLS, CDR2 YYNGEE. Germline trimming cut 0 bases from V and 4 bases from J; bases unmatched to any gene: 3. The CDR3 loop spans 15 amino acids. CDR3 sequence reads: CASSVDGREYNEQFF. CDR3 DNA sequence: TGTGCCAGCAGCGTAGACGGGAGGGAGTACAATGAGCAGTTCTTC.

The chain carries TRBV9 and TRBJ2-5; D might be TRBD1 (6 bases). Trimming took off 3 bases at V and 4 bases at J, with 10 bases between the two ends. Germline-derived CDR1 and CDR2 are SGDLS and YYNGEE. This CDR3 comprises 13 residues. CDR3 nucleotides: TGTGCCAGCAGCGAGGGACAAAGAGAGACCCAGTACTTC. It encodes CASSEGQRETQYF.

This sequence joins TRBV18 and TRBJ1-1; 11 bases align to TRBD1. The germline V gene encodes CDR1 KGHSH and CDR2 LQKENI. The CDR3 is made up of 15 amino acids. V was pared by 3 bases and J by 3 bases, with 3 bases of the junction left unmatched. Written as DNA, the CDR3 is TGTGCCAGCTCACCCAGGGGACAGGGGGACACTGAAGCTTTCTTT. Translating it yields CASSPRGQGDTEAFF. The full variable domain, with the rest looked up from reference TRBV18 and TRBJ1-1, is NAGVMQNPRHLVRRRGQEARLRCSPMKGHSHVYWYRQLPEEGLKFMVYLQKENIIDESGMPKERFSAEFPKEGPSILRIQQVVRGDSAAYFCASSPRGQGDTEAFFGQGTRLTVV.

The chain is built from TRBV7-9 and TRBJ2-1; 10 nucleotides agree with TRBD1. The germline V gene encodes CDR1 SEHNR and CDR2 FQNEAQ (reference sequence). CDR3 length equals 15 residues. Unmatched junction bases numbered 5, after V lost 5 bases and J lost 4 bases. This CDR3 reads CASSRRQGAYNEQFF. The CDR3 DNA sequence: TGTGCCAGCAGCCGAAGACAGGGGGCTTACAATGAGCAGTTCTTC.

The chain has TRBV5-1 and TRBJ2-5; 9 bases agree with TRBD1. The CDR3 loop spans 15 amino acids. Germline V gene data show CDR1 as SGHRS and CDR2 as YFSETQ. V was clipped by 0 bases and J by 5 bases; unmatched bases: 5. CDR3 amino acids: CASSLGHRGLETQYF. The CDR3 DNA reads as TGCGCCAGCAGCTTGGGTCACAGGGGGCTTGAGACCCAGTACTTC.

J is TRBJ2-7 and V is TRBV27, with a tentative D call TRBD1 (6 bases). V dropped 3 bases and J dropped 2 bases, with 8 bases sitting between them. CDR3 size: 13 residues. Germline V CDR1 and CDR2: MNHEY, SMNVEV (reference sequence). The CDR3 loop is CASSLAGAYEQYF. CDR3 nucleotide sequence: TGTGCCAGCAGTTTGGCAGGGGCCTACGAGCAGTACTTC.